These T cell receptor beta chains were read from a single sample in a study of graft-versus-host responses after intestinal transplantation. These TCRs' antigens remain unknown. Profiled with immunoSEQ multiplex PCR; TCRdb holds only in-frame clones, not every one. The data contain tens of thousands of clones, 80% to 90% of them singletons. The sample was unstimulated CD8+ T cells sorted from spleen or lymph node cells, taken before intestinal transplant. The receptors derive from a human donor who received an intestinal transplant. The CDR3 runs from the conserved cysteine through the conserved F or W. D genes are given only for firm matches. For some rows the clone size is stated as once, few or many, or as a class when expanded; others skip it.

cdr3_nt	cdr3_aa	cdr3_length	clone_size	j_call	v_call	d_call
TGCGCCAGCAGTCAAACAGGGAGTCGGTCGAACACCGGGGAGCTGTTTTTT	CASSQTGSRSNTGELFF	17	-	TRBJ2-2	TRBV5-1	-
TGTGCCAGCAGCTCAAAGCGGGAGGGGACCCTGGAGCAGTACTTC	CASSSKREGTLEQYF	15	-	TRBJ2-7	TRBV13	TRBD2
TGTGCCAGCAGCTTACCTTCGACAGGGACTCCCTCCTACGAGCAGTACTTC	CASSLPSTGTPSYEQYF	17	-	TRBJ2-7	TRBV7-8	-
TGTGCCAGCAGCGATGACGGGAGGGCGAGCAATGAGCAGTTCTTC	CASSDDGRASNEQFF	15	-	TRBJ2-1	TRBV9	TRBD2
TGTGCCAGCATGGGGAGATCGTCCTACAATGAGCAGTTCTTC	CASMGRSSYNEQFF	14	-	TRBJ2-1	TRBV2	-
TGTGCCAGCACCCTCAGGCGGGGCAATGGCTACACCTTC	CASTLRRGNGYTF	13	-	TRBJ1-2	TRBV28	-
TGTGCCAGCAGCGCAGACCCGTGGCGGGGAGACAGTAACTATGGCTACACCTTC	CASSADPWRGDSNYGYTF	18	-	TRBJ1-2	TRBV9	-
TGTGCCAGCAGTTTCAGCGGGAGGCCCCTCGACGAGCAGTACTTC	CASSFSGRPLDEQYF	15	once	TRBJ2-7	TRBV27	TRBD2
TGTGCCAGCAGCTTAGCGCCAGGGACAGACTACGAGCAGTACTTC	CASSLAPGTDYEQYF	15	-	TRBJ2-7	TRBV7-6	TRBD1
TGTGCCAGCAGTCTTGTAGCGGGAGGATCCTACAATGAGCAGTTCTTC	CASSLVAGGSYNEQFF	16	-	TRBJ2-1	TRBV27	TRBD2
TGTGCCAGCAGACAGGGCTGGAACACTGAAGCTTTCTTT	CASRQGWNTEAFF	13	once	TRBJ1-1	TRBV6-6	-
TGTGCCAGCAGCGGGCGGGACAGTTCCTACAATGAGCAGTTCTTC	CASSGRDSSYNEQFF	15	-	TRBJ2-1	TRBV9	-
TGCGCCAGCAGCTTGGTGGGACAGAAAGAGACCCAGTACTTC	CASSLVGQKETQYF	14	-	TRBJ2-5	TRBV5-1	TRBD1
TGTGCCAGCAGTTACTTGCAGGGGTCCAACTATGGCTACACCTTC	CASSYLQGSNYGYTF	15	-	TRBJ1-2	TRBV6-6	-
TGTGCCAGCAGTGAGACCTGGGGCCGGGCCACTGAAGCTTTCTTT	CASSETWGRATEAFF	15	-	TRBJ1-1	TRBV6-1	-
TGTGCCAGCAGCGTAGGCGATCCCGCCTACAATGAGCAGTTCTTC	CASSVGDPAYNEQFF	15	-	TRBJ2-1	TRBV9	-
TGTGCCAGCAGCCCGGACAGGGTGAACTATGGCTACACCTTC	CASSPDRVNYGYTF	14	-	TRBJ1-2	TRBV7-9	TRBD1
TGTGCCAGTCGGACTAGCGGGGGGCCTAGCTCCTACAATGAGCAGTTCTTC	CASRTSGGPSSYNEQFF	17	-	TRBJ2-1	TRBV2	TRBD2
TGTGCCAGCAGTCCTATCCCGACAGGGAACGAGCAGTACTTC	CASSPIPTGNEQYF	14	-	TRBJ2-7	TRBV27	TRBD1
TGTGCTACCCGGGACTACAAGTACCAAGAGACCCAGTACTTC	CATRDYKYQETQYF	14	-	TRBJ2-5	TRBV7-7	TRBD2
TGTGCCAGCTATCAAAATCGGGGAACTAGCACAGATACGCAGTATTTT	CASYQNRGTSTDTQYF	16	once	TRBJ2-3	TRBV7-9	-
TGTGCCAGCAACCAAGAAGGGGGCGTCAGCACAGATACGCAGTATTTT	CASNQEGGVSTDTQYF	16	-	TRBJ2-3	TRBV9	TRBD1
TGTGCCAGCAGCCAAGGGACTAGCCACGAGCAGTACTTC	CASSQGTSHEQYF	13	-	TRBJ2-7	TRBV27	TRBD2
TGTGCCAGCAGTTTGGGGACAGGGGACTATGGCTACACCTTC	CASSLGTGDYGYTF	14	-	TRBJ1-2	TRBV27	TRBD1
TGTGCCAGTAGTATAGGGGACAGAAATCAGCCCCAGCATTTT	CASSIGDRNQPQHF	14	-	TRBJ1-5	TRBV19	TRBD1
TGTGCCAGCAGGATAAATTTCAGGGGAATCCACGAGCAGTACTTC	CASRINFRGIHEQYF	15	once	TRBJ2-7	TRBV6-5	-
TGTGCCAGCAGTGAAAGGTTGCGGGTAATAGAGACCCAGTACTTC	CASSERLRVIETQYF	15	-	TRBJ2-5	TRBV2	-
TGTGCCAGCAGCCAGGGTGCACTAGCGCCTACCTACGAGCAGTACTTC	CASSQGALAPTYEQYF	16	-	TRBJ2-7	TRBV4-2	TRBD2
TGTGCCAGCAGTGAATCCCCCTCTAGCGGCAATGAGCAGTTCTTC	CASSESPSSGNEQFF	15	once	TRBJ2-1	TRBV6-1	TRBD2
TGTGCCAGCTTTGGCCAGGGAAGGGAAAAACTGTTTTTT	CASFGQGREKLFF	13	-	TRBJ1-4	TRBV2	-
TGTGCCAGCAGTTACGGGGCGGGGGCCGACTATGGCTACACCTTC	CASSYGAGADYGYTF	15	-	TRBJ1-2	TRBV6-5	-
TGTGCCAGCAGCTTGGAGGGTCGGGGTCTTCCCGGGGAGCTGTTTTTT	CASSLEGRGLPGELFF	16	-	TRBJ2-2	TRBV5-6	-
TGCGCCAGCAGCTTTGGGCTATTGGAGGGGAGGGACACTGAAGCTTTCTTT	CASSFGLLEGRDTEAFF	17	-	TRBJ1-1	TRBV5-1	-
TGCGCCAGCAGCTTGGACCGGACAGACAATGAAAAACTGTTTTTT	CASSLDRTDNEKLFF	15	-	TRBJ1-4	TRBV5-1	-
TGTGCCAGCAACACAGGTGGCGGCTACACCTTC	CASNTGGGYTF	11	once	TRBJ1-2	TRBV25-1	-
TGTGCCAGCGGCCAGGGTAGGGCTGAGCAGTTCTTC	CASGQGRAEQFF	12	-	TRBJ2-1	TRBV27	-
TGTGCCAGCAGTTTGAGCGGAACGAACACCGGGGAGCTGTTTTTT	CASSLSGTNTGELFF	15	-	TRBJ2-2	TRBV27	-
TGTGCCAGCAGCTTAGTTGCGGGGGGCTCCTACGAGCAGTACTTC	CASSLVAGGSYEQYF	15	once	TRBJ2-7	TRBV11-2	TRBD2
TGTGCCAGCACCACAGGGTCCGGGACGGCCCTCTCTGGAAACACCATATATTTT	CASTTGSGTALSGNTIYF	18	-	TRBJ1-3	TRBV9	-
TGCGCCAGCAGCCAAAAGACAGGCAACACTGAAGCTTTCTTT	CASSQKTGNTEAFF	14	once	TRBJ1-1	TRBV4-1	-
TGCAGTGCTAGAGATCCCCGGGAGTTCTTC	CSARDPREFF	10	-	TRBJ2-1	TRBV20-1	-
TGTGCCAGCAGCCGAGACAGAGCGGGATGGGTCTACACAGATACGCAGTATTTT	CASSRDRAGWVYTDTQYF	18	-	TRBJ2-3	TRBV28	TRBD2
TGTGCCAGCAGTTTATACCCACTCTATGGCTACACCTTC	CASSLYPLYGYTF	13	-	TRBJ1-2	TRBV28	-
TGTGCCAGCAGCCAGGCGGGGGCCATCACCGGGGAGCTGTTTTTT	CASSQAGAITGELFF	15	once	TRBJ2-2	TRBV4-2	-
TGCGCCAGCAGCTTAGATGGAGTCGAGACAGATACGCAGTATTTT	CASSLDGVETDTQYF	15	-	TRBJ2-3	TRBV4-1	-
TGTGCCAGCAGTGACAGTTACGAGCAGTACTTC	CASSDSYEQYF	11	-	TRBJ2-7	TRBV6-1	-
TGTGCCAGCAGTCCGACTAGCGGGAGCTTGTTTGAGCAGTACTTC	CASSPTSGSLFEQYF	15	-	TRBJ2-7	TRBV7-9	TRBD2
TGTGCCACCAGCGAAGGGGTCCCACGAGGAACCGGGGAGCTGTTTTTT	CATSEGVPRGTGELFF	16	-	TRBJ2-2	TRBV15	-
TGCGCCAGCAGCCAATACCCGGGACAGCCAAATTCACCCCTCCACTTT	CASSQYPGQPNSPLHF	16	-	TRBJ1-6	TRBV4-1	TRBD1
TGTGCCAGCAGTGGGATGACAGGGGTGAGCAATCAGCCCCAGCATTTT	CASSGMTGVSNQPQHF	16	-	TRBJ1-5	TRBV6-1	TRBD1
TGCGCCAGCAGCCAGGTATCCAGGGGGCTGGATGGCTACACCTTC	CASSQVSRGLDGYTF	15	-	TRBJ1-2	TRBV4-1	TRBD1
TGTGCCAGCAGCGTAGCGGGGGGCTGGAACAATGAGCAGTTCTTC	CASSVAGGWNNEQFF	15	-	TRBJ2-1	TRBV9	-
TGCAGCGCTGGAACAGGGCGCACTACCCCCTACGAGCAGTACTTC	CSAGTGRTTPYEQYF	15	-	TRBJ2-7	TRBV29-1	-
TGCGCCAGCAGCTTGGTTCGGGGGGAGGACTATGGCTACACCTTC	CASSLVRGEDYGYTF	15	-	TRBJ1-2	TRBV5-1	-
TGTGCCAGTAGTCAGCTAGCGTCCCCGGAGGGTGCCAATGAGCAGTTCTTC	CASSQLASPEGANEQFF	17	-	TRBJ2-1	TRBV19	-
TGCGCCAGCAGCTTGGATCGTATCTACGAGCAGTACTTC	CASSLDRIYEQYF	13	-	TRBJ2-7	TRBV5-1	-
TGTGCCAGCAGCCCGGGACAGGTCTACGAGCAGTACTTC	CASSPGQVYEQYF	13	once	TRBJ2-7	TRBV11-2	TRBD1
TGTGCCAGCAGCTTAAGGGTTGACCCTAAAGCGGGAGACAGGGGGGAGACCCAGTACTTC	CASSLRVDPKAGDRGETQYF	20	-	TRBJ2-5	TRBV11-3	-
TGTGCCAGCAGACCCTCGATCTTTGTAGCGGGAGGGCCTCTGAATGAGCAGTTCTTC	CASRPSIFVAGGPLNEQFF	19	-	TRBJ2-1	TRBV27	TRBD2